The rows below give T cell receptor beta chains drawn from one sample of a study of T cell changes during pregnancy in multiple sclerosis. Here immunoSEQ multiplex PCR was the method, and the copy in TCRdb shows in-frame clones only, minus some. This table has tens of thousands of clones, around nine tenths appearing once. The sequenced sample was peripheral blood, obtained before pregnancy. The receptors shown here come from a female donor with multiple sclerosis, enrolled in a pregnancy study. CDR3s include the opening cysteine and the closing phenylalanine or tryptophan. Each record gives: J gene, V gene, D gene, CDR3 protein, CDR3 DNA. A D gene is named only where the DNA matches it firmly.

TRBJ1-1,TRBV7-9,-,CASTERDRNTEAFF,TGTGCCAGCACAGAGCGCGACAGGAACACTGAAGCTTTCTTT
TRBJ1-2,TRBV28,-,CASSSEGGTTNYGYTF,TGTGCCAGCAGTTCCGAGGGGGGGACCACTAACTATGGCTACACCTTC
TRBJ1-5,TRBV25-1,-,CASQGKGRAIHQPQHF,TGTGCCAGCCAGGGGAAAGGACGCGCGATCCATCAGCCCCAGCATTTT
TRBJ2-7,TRBV7-3,TRBD2,CASSLTGLAGGPGYEQYF,TGTGCCAGCAGCTTAACGGGACTAGCGGGGGGGCCAGGCTACGAGCAGTACTTC
TRBJ2-6,TRBV7-3,-,CASSLLATVFSGANVLTF,TGTGCCAGCAGCCTCCTAGCCACGGTTTTCTCTGGGGCCAACGTCCTGACTTTC
TRBJ2-4,TRBV20-1,TRBD1,CSASGTGSNF,TGCAGTGCCTCTGGGACAGGGTCGAACTTC
TRBJ2-2,TRBV10-3,-,CATTVYPTTGELFF,TGTGCCACCACAGTGTACCCTACCACCGGGGAGCTGTTTTTT
TRBJ1-1,TRBV4-2,TRBD1,CASSQTGGFLEAFF,TGTGCCAGCAGCCAAACAGGGGGCTTCCTCGAAGCTTTCTTT
TRBJ2-7,TRBV7-9,TRBD1,CASSQYRDRAIHEQYF,TGTGCCAGCAGCCAATATCGGGACAGGGCGATACACGAGCAGTACTTC
TRBJ1-5,TRBV6-1,-,CASTTVSNQPQHF,TGTGCCAGCACGACAGTTAGCAATCAGCCCCAGCATTTT
TRBJ2-6,TRBV2,TRBD1,CASRPGTGVSGANVLTF,TGTGCCAGCAGACCCGGGACAGGGGTGTCTGGGGCCAACGTCCTGACTTTC
TRBJ2-7,TRBV11-2,TRBD2,CASTSRGGHSYEQYF,TGTGCCAGCACCTCTCGGGGGGGCCATTCCTACGAGCAGTACTTC
TRBJ1-2,TRBV29-1,-,CSVPDRSYGYTF,TGCAGCGTTCCGGACAGATCCTATGGCTACACCTTC
TRBJ1-1,TRBV5-1,TRBD1,CASSLVCPGTGDERNTEAFF,TGCGCCAGCAGCTTGGTTTGCCCCGGGACAGGGGATGAGAGGAACACTGAAGCTTTCTTT
TRBJ1-2,TRBV6-1,TRBD1,CASSLDREANYGYTF,TGTGCCAGCAGTTTAGACAGGGAGGCTAACTATGGCTACACCTTC
TRBJ1-2,TRBV19,-,CASSISGHLYGYTF,TGTGCCAGTAGTATCTCGGGACATCTCTATGGCTACACCTTC
TRBJ1-2,TRBV6-4,-,CASSVTGSLFNYGYTF,TGTGCCAGCAGTGTTACAGGGTCCCTCTTTAACTATGGCTACACCTTC
TRBJ1-3,TRBV12-5,TRBD1,CASGRDRVDTIYF,TGTGCTAGTGGTCGGGACAGGGTGGACACCATATATTTT
TRBJ2-6,TRBV6-4,TRBD1,CASSPDRVWISGANVLTF,TGTGCCAGCAGTCCGGACAGGGTCTGGATCTCTGGGGCCAACGTCCTGACTTTC
TRBJ1-2,TRBV27,TRBD1,CASSFQTGAVGGYTF,TGTGCCAGCAGCTTTCAGACAGGGGCGGTTGGAGGCTACACCTTC
TRBJ2-7,TRBV6-5,TRBD2,CASNEAGGRPEQYF,TGTGCCAGCAACGAAGCGGGGGGCCGTCCCGAGCAGTACTTC
TRBJ1-6,TRBV27,-,CASRRESSSPLHF,TGTGCCAGCAGACGGGAGTCTAGTTCACCCCTCCACTTT